Presented here are 18 T cell receptor beta chains from one specimen sequenced in a study of control samples from healthy donors and cancer patients. TCRdb keeps only in-frame clones here, not all; method: immunoSEQ multiplex PCR. Among around 67,000 clones listed, roughly nine tenths were seen once. Input material: PBMCs. Receptor source: a man aged 60 to 69 with colorectal cancer.

The gene calls are TRBV2 and TRBJ2-2, with D unresolved. Deletions cut 6 bases from V and 1 base from J, with 9 bases between. The CDR3 loop spans 14 amino acids. CDR1 and CDR2 from the germline V gene are SNHLY and FYNNEI. The DNA of the CDR3 is TGTGCCAGCAGAGATGACCTGAACACCGGGGAGCTGTTTTTT. Its translation: CASRDDLNTGELFF.

V gene TRBV12-3 or TRBV12-4 combines with J gene TRBJ2-3; no clear D. There are 11 residues in the CDR3. V lost 3 bases and J 6 bases, leaving 4 bases between the germline ends. The chain's CDR3 is CASSFVDTQYF. The CDR3 nucleotides are TGTGCCAGCAGTTTCGTGGATACGCAGTATTTT.

The V and J genes are TRBV30 and TRBJ1-6; D perhaps matches TRBD1 (6 bases). The germline V gene has CDR1 GTSNPN and CDR2 SVGIG (reference sequence). V dropped 0 bases and J dropped 13 bases, with 19 bases sitting between them. This CDR3 region has 15 residues. CDR3 region: CAWSVGDTISGPLHF. The CDR3 DNA reads as TGTGCCTGGAGTGTAGGGGACACAATCTCCGGGCCCCTCCACTTT.

The genes are TRBV20-1 and TRBJ2-5, with D unresolved. This CDR3 contains 9 residues. V was pared by 4 bases and J by 3 bases, with 0 bases between. CDR1 and CDR2 (germline): DFQATT, SNEGSKA (reference sequence). CDR3 sequence (DNA): TGCAGTGCTAAAGAGACCCAGTACTTC. It specifies CSAKETQYF.

This chain uses TRBV30 with TRBJ1-6; 7 nucleotides align to TRBD1. Unmatched junction bases numbered 9, after V lost 5 bases and J lost 14 bases. This CDR3 spans 12 amino acids. CDR1 is GTSNPN, CDR2 SVGIG, per germline (reference sequence). The CDR3 here is CAWDKTGQALHF. CDR3 nucleotide sequence: TGTGCCTGGGATAAAACCGGACAGGCCCTCCACTTT.

The genes are TRBV11-3 and TRBJ2-1; 12 bases align to TRBD2. CDR1 and CDR2 (germline): SGHNT, YENEEA. J lost 2 bases, V lost 5 bases, and 4 bases had no gene match. CDR3 length: 16 amino acids. CDR3 bases: TGTGCCAGCAGCGGATGGACTAGCGGGGCCTACAATGAGCAGTTCTTC. Amino acids: CASSGWTSGAYNEQFF.

The J gene is TRBJ2-3, the V gene TRBV11-3, with D uncertain. Germline V gives CDR1 SGHNT, CDR2 YENEEA. The CDR3 loop spans 13 amino acids. The V end was cut by 0 bases, the J end by 5 bases, with 6 bases between. DNA for the CDR3: TGTGCCAGCAGCTTAGAACTGGGAGATACGCAGTATTTT. It is translated as CASSLELGDTQYF.

The chain couples TRBV9 to TRBJ2-1, with TRBD1 identical over 9 bases. V shed 3 bases, J shed 9 bases, and the junction held 10 bases outside the gene matches. This CDR3 spans 15 amino acids. The germline CDR1 and CDR2 sequences are SGDLS and YYNGEE. The CDR3 protein is CASSERDRELVEQFF. CDR3 DNA: TGTGCCAGCAGCGAGCGGGACAGGGAGCTGGTTGAGCAGTTCTTC. The variable domain in full, completed from reference TRBV9 and TRBJ2-1, reads DSGVTQTPKHLITATGQRVTLRCSPRSGDLSVYWYQQSLDQGLQFLIQYYNGEERAKGNILERFSAQQFPDLHSELNLSSLELGDSALYFCASSERDRELVEQFFGPGTRLTVL.

J is TRBJ1-3 and V is TRBV5-1; D gene unclear. The CDR3 sequence is 15 residues long. The V end lost 4 bases, the J end lost 1 base, and 12 bases lay between the germline ends. The V gene's germline CDR1 is SGHRS and CDR2 YFSETQ. CDR3 loop: CASSLHYQSGNTIYF. In DNA, the CDR3 is TGCGCCAGCAGCCTGCACTATCAGTCTGGAAACACCATATATTTT.

The V and J genes are TRBV5-1 and TRBJ2-5, with unresolved D. Germline V CDR1 and CDR2: SGHRS, YFSETQ. The CDR3 runs 12 residues. V shed 0 bases and J shed 5 bases, with 5 bases lying between them. The CDR3 sequence is CASSLAGETQYF. The CDR3 region has the DNA TGCGCCAGCAGCTTGGCCGGGGAGACCCAGTACTTC.

The CDR3 coding sequence is TGTGCCAGCAGCTTGTATAAGCGTACAGGGACGTACGAGCAGTACTTC. It translates to CASSLYKRTGTYEQYF. This chain joins TRBV5-6 and TRBJ2-7; the D gene is possibly TRBD1 (6 bases). CDR1 is SGHDT, CDR2 YYEEEE, per germline. The CDR3 contains 16 residues. The V and J ends lost 1 base and 4 bases respectively, with 18 bases between them.

The chain joins TRBV5-1 to TRBJ2-3; 8 nucleotides line up with TRBD2. V shed 8 bases and J 0 bases; nucleotides not matched to a gene: 11. CDR1 and CDR2 (germline): SGHRS, YFSETQ. The CDR3 is 16 residues long. The CDR3 reads CASRVISGDSTDTQYF. DNA of the CDR3: TGCGCCAGTAGAGTCATTAGCGGGGATAGCACAGATACGCAGTATTTT.

The CDR3 sequence is CASSYDVKNYGYTF. DNA of the CDR3: TGTGCCAGCAGTTACGATGTCAAAAACTATGGCTACACCTTC. The chain carries TRBV6-2 or TRBV6-3 and TRBJ1-2; D is ambiguous. This CDR3 region has 14 residues. The germline gives CDR1 MNHEY, CDR2 SVGEGT. V was pared by 2 bases and J by 2 bases, with 9 bases between.

The gene calls are TRBV4-1 and TRBJ1-5; D is ambiguous. The ends were cut back, 0 bases at V and 0 bases at J, with 6 bases in the middle. The CDR3 loop spans 15 amino acids. Germline CDR1 MGHRA, CDR2 YSYEKL. The CDR3 sequence: CASSQDLSSNQPQHF. CDR3 DNA: TGCGCCAGCAGCCAAGATCTCAGTAGCAATCAGCCCCAGCATTTT.

The chain uses TRBV6-6 and TRBJ1-3; D is undetermined. Trimming took off 5 bases at V and 4 bases at J, with 12 bases between the two ends. CDR1 MNHNY and CDR2 SVGAGI come from the germline V gene (reference sequence). The CDR3 contains 14 residues. CDR3 amino acids: CASSRPGSGNTIYF. The CDR3 bases are TGTGCCAGCAGTCGCCCGGGGTCGGGAAACACCATATATTTT.

The chain links TRBV4-2 to TRBJ2-1; 9 bases map to TRBD1. The CDR3 covers 16 residues. The V segment lost 2 bases and the J segment 8 bases; nucleotides outside the gene matches: 10. From germline, CDR1 is LGHNA and CDR2 YNFKEQ. The CDR3 DNA is TGTGCCAGCAGCCAAACAGGGGACAGGGTTTCCGATGAGCAGTTCTTC. Protein: CASSQTGDRVSDEQFF.

Note on this clone: This same CDR3 is encoded by further DNA sequences in the sample. The chain links TRBV5-1 to TRBJ2-5; 8 positions agree with TRBD1. The CDR3 has 15 residues. Germline CDR1 SGHRS, CDR2 YFSETQ. Trimming took 7 bases from V and 4 from J; bases not matched to a gene: 12. The CDR3 sequence: CASFKGTGGLETQYF. The DNA of the CDR3 is TGCGCCAGCTTCAAAGGGACAGGAGGCTTAGAGACCCAGTACTTC.

The CDR3: CASSLGDRMSSYEQYF. The CDR3 nucleotides are TGTGCCAGCAGTTTAGGGGACAGGATGAGCTCCTACGAGCAGTACTTC. The rearrangement uses TRBV28 and TRBJ2-7, with 8 positions matching TRBD1. This CDR3 has 16 amino acids. The trim removed 2 bases at V and 0 bases at J, leaving 6 bases unmatched. Germline loops: CDR1 MDHEN, CDR2 SYDVKM.